The entry below describes one T cell receptor (beta chain). Its antigen remains unidentified. Base qualities are not recorded, but no much larger clone differs from it by a single base. The CDR3 contains 18 residues, cysteine and phenylalanine counted. Of the read, only the CDR3 DNA is kept; its 54 bases are in frame from base 1. This entry comes from a study of cytomegalovirus exposure and HLA in healthy donors (dated by TCRdb to 2016 to 2017). General notes on the study: In an earlier analysis of 450 to 750 of the donors, 276 Gb of sequence data and 90 million to 130 million unique TCR beta sequences from about 179 million T cells were reported. An earlier analysis of fewer than 700 of the donors applied high-throughput TCR beta sequencing to assess whether each TCR beta V gene segment acted as functional or pseudogenic. Donor age, sex, ethnicity and CMV serostatus were collected together with the repertoire data. To predict cytomegalovirus infection status, the study combined high-throughput TCR immunosequencing, statistical association of individual TCRs with disease status, and machine learning. In the later analysis, no new phenotypic data were used to find candidate immune exposures; instead, reliance was placed on TCR beta sequences and their occurrence across donors. The study was designed to test whether signatures of past pathogen exposure could be identified by cataloging public T cell receptors. A separate validation cohort of some 130 different subjects was used in addition to the 666-subject first cohort. The T cell repertoires of 550 to 850 subjects were profiled by immunosequencing and related to cytomegalovirus serostatus. A later analysis re-analyzed previously published TCR beta repertoires from roughly 690 donors and added high-resolution HLA genotyping to study TCR occurrence patterns. Roughly five DR-DQ haplotypes were treated as single units for association and clustering because of strong linkage in the cohort. An early release covering 500 to 750 HLA-typed donors comprised about 300 gigabases of sequencing data and roughly 86 million unique TCR sequences. Every discovery cohort repertoire had been produced on one sequencing platform. The number of donors typed differed by locus, with about 629-640 for A, B, C, DRB1 and DQB1, roughly 520 for DQA1, 600 to 610 for DPA1, and roughly 450 for DPB1. Among some 410 genotyped donors of the cohort, an average of approximately 250,000 unique TCR beta nucleotide sequences were sequenced per donor, around 18% of them non-productive. Among the roughly 400 genotyped donors, around 81% belonged to the genetic ancestry cluster associated with self-reported Caucasian donors. HLA typing included class I and class II loci at four-digit resolution. A later genetic analysis used genome-wide SNP genotypes for about 65% of the 666 donors, treating that subset as a discovery cohort.

Study-level results and caveats: In vitro tests confirmed that a few of the cytomegalovirus-associated TCR beta chains recognize cytomegalovirus antigens. A further reported finding was that TCR beta sequences accurately predicted the HLA-A and HLA-B alleles for most subjects in the first cohort. Most TCR sequences were observed very rarely across donors, whereas some public TCRs were present in many individuals. The authors suggested that the approach could potentially be extended to other disease states and immunological phenotypes. Correlated functional status among segregating V segments might reflect linkage disequilibrium, but an unknown experimental factor could not be ruled out. Roughly uniform sequencing depth across donors was assumed in presence/absence analyses, although this assumption may not hold. In a later analysis, most CMV-associated TCR beta chains were found to appear HLA-restricted, with HLA associations seemingly driven largely by CMV exposure. According to a later analysis, TCR association rates differed among HLA loci, with DRB1 alleles showing the most associated TCRs and HLA-C alleles showing the fewest. In a later analysis, HLA-associated TCR beta chains were found to be more clonally expanded and to have lower generation probabilities than equally common non-associated chains. Because some donors lacked HLA typing at each locus, the association tests relied only on the typed subset. Over 15 rarely observed V segments, including chromosome 9 orphons, were excluded from the earlier analysis of 550 to 700 of the donors because counts were too low. In this cohort, only TCR beta chains were sequenced, and detectable features were limited by the absence of alpha or paired-chain data. Broadly in line with IMGT annotations, most TCR beta V segments showed up in productive rearrangements about 87% or about 30% of the time in an earlier analysis of several hundred of the donors. A total of about 180 TCR beta chains were listed by the study as associated with cytomegalovirus. When HLA alleles, especially DR and DQ, strongly co-occurred, TCR associations were difficult to assign to individual alleles. CMV serostatus was the only immune exposure information available for the cohort. A cluster of highly shared sequence variants was judged likely to represent a technical artifact of the sequencing pipeline. In both the original and validation cohorts, the classifier was reported to diagnose cytomegalovirus status with high specificity and sensitivity. A later analysis reported that several top co-occurrence clusters appeared linked to parvovirus B19, influenza, CMV and Epstein-Barr virus. A later genetic analysis reported fewer N-insertions in productive TCRs among donors in an Asian-associated ancestry cluster than the roughly 620-donor mean. At a false discovery rate of 0.05, a later analysis linked 15,000 to 20,000 TCR beta sequences to specific HLA alleles. An association between a missense DCLRE1C variant and V-gene and J-gene trimming of TCR beta chains was found in a later genetic analysis and replicated in an independent cohort. The 87-base-pair reads could not distinguish some IMGT-functional V segments, including TRBV6-2 and TRBV6-3, so those segments were excluded.

In total, roughly 710 healthy bone marrow donors made up the cohort. Cohort members were all nominally healthy when sampled, although unrecorded immune exposures were likely present. The donor tested CMV seropositive, placing the donor among the roughly 270 seropositive members of the cohort. A peripheral blood sample was collected from each donor, and TCR beta sequencing was performed on peripheral blood mononuclear cells. Genomic DNA extraction from the blood cell samples was performed with the Qiagen DNeasy Blood Extraction Kit. The library was made by the immunoSEQ multiplex PCR assay. A mixture of 60 forward primers for TCR Vbeta segments and 13 reverse primers for TCR Jbeta segments was used in the multiplex PCR. The CDR3 region of rearranged TCR beta genes was amplified from genomic DNA with a multiplex PCR assay. On the Illumina HiSeq System, the amplified TCR beta libraries were sequenced as 87-base-pair reads. Turning to the authors' computational methods: Across the 666 repertoires, a later analysis counted 80 million or so unique TCR beta chains, about 10 million of which were shared by at least two donors. Raw reads were error-corrected and collapsed into unique sequences with a nearest-neighbor algorithm that merged closely related sequences to remove PCR and sequencing errors. CDR3 sequences were aligned to IMGT reference sequences to assign V, D and J gene segments. Each retained sequence needed at least a six-nucleotide match to both a V gene segment and a J gene segment. Rearrangements were called productive when the CDR3 lacked stop codons and stayed in frame with V and J; all others were non-productive. Following IMGT convention, CDR3 was defined as the stretch from the second conserved V-encoded cysteine to the conserved J-encoded phenylalanine. The earlier analysis of about 590 of the donors excluded sequences that lacked an unambiguous match to a single V gene segment. An earlier analysis of 500 to 700 of the donors classified V segments as functional when productive rearrangements were above 56.7% and as segregating when the standard deviation between donors was above 5%. A statistical classification framework was built to diagnose cytomegalovirus status from the catalog of TCR beta chain sequences. V and J gene assignment, in a later analysis, came from comparing TCR nucleotide sequences with IMGT/GENE-DB human TR gene sequences. A later analysis assigned CDR3 sequences and most-parsimonious VDJ recombination scenarios with the TCRdist pipeline. In a later analysis, each TCR beta chain was defined by its CDR3 amino acid sequence together with its V-gene family, and reads lacking a unique V-gene family were excluded. In a later analysis, around 650 highly shared, low-generation-probability nucleotide sequences were removed to address suspected cross-contamination and a sequencing artifact. In a later analysis, a clonal expansion index for each public chain was calculated from normalized within-repertoire ranks of inferred template counts. Generation probabilities in a later analysis came from a VDJ recombination model fitted to out-of-frame rearrangements, and those results were checked against IGoR. In a later analysis, hypergeometric tests were used to score TCR-TCR, TCR-HLA and TCR-CMV co-occurrence, with a repertoire-size bias correction applied to TCR pairs. To estimate false discovery rates, a later analysis permuted the HLA or CMV assignments 20 times. A later analysis grouped co-occurring TCRs with DBSCAN, adding TCRdist sequence similarity when clustering within HLA-allele-positive subsets. Repertoires with fewer than 30,000 or more than 120,000 public chains, plus five repertoires with anomalous nucleotide sharing, were excluded from co-occurrence clustering. TCRdb re-hosts the immuneACCESS table, in-frame sequences only. Its copies lack some clones; in the studies checked, an unresolved V gene accounts for under half of them, and the cause for the rest is not known. V, J and clone size derive from that table, while D and trimming were established from the DNA sequence. For this sample there are some 150,000 clones; around 80% appear just once. The ten largest clones represent roughly 9.7% of the sample.

Input material: PBMCs. The TCR comes from a man aged 18 to 29 in good health and CMV-seropositive. The chain is made from TRBV21-1 and TRBJ1-5; the D segment call TRBD1 is taken from the table without a DNA check. TRBV21-1 is annotated as a pseudogene. The CDR3 is CASSKGDRHKLPPRPQHF. The DNA sequence follows: TGTGCCAGCAGCAAAGGAGACAGGCACAAGTTGCCTCCAAGGCCCCAGCATTTT.